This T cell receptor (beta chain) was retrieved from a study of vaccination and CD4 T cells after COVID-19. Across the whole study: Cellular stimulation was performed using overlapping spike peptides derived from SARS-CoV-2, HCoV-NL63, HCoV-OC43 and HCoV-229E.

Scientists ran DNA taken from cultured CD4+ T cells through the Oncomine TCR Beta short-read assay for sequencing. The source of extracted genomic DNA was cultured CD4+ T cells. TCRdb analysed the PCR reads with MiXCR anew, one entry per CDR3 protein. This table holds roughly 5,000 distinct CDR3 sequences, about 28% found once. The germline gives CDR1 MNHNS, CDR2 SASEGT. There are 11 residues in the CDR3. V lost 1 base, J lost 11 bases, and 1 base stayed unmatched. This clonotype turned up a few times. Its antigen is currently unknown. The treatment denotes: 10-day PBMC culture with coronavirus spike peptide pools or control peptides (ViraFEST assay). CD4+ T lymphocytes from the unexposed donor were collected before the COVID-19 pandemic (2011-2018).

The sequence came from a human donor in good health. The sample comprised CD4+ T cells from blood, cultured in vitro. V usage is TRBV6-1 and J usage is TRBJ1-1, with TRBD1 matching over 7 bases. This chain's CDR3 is CASSEEQGAFF. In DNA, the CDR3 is TGTGCCAGCAGTGAAGAACAGGGGGCTTTCTTT.